This TCR beta chain was obtained from a study of T cell repertoires in cytomegalovirus infection. The table lists this clonotype with a few counts. What it recognizes is unknown. Trimming left V 0 bases short and J 7 bases short, with 12 bases between. Germline assignment: CDR1 MGHRA and CDR2 YSYEKL. This CDR3 contains 15 residues. TCRdb recomputed calls from the reads with MiXCR, one row per CDR3 protein. The repertoire holds hundreds of thousands of distinct CDR3 sequences, with about a third as singletons. This sequence was found in a human donor in good health (CMV status not recorded). Some clones in this sample may be carry-over from other donors' samples. This specimen was cultured CD8+ T cells from PBMCs, taken from culture after CMV antigen stimulation. The chain carries TRBV4-1 and TRBJ1-4; tentative D call: TRBD1 (6 bases). The CDR3 loop is CASSQDGGGREKLFF. As DNA, the CDR3 is TGCGCCAGCAGCCAAGATGGGGGGGGCCGTGAAAAACTGTTTTTT.